These 14 T cell receptor beta chains share one sample of origin, sequenced in a study of cytomegalovirus exposure and HLA in healthy donors. The PCR had 60 Vbeta and 13 Jbeta primers. Sequenced by immunoSEQ multiplex PCR; TCRdb stores in-frame clones only, minus some. This table holds tens of thousands of clones, approximately 60% found once. Source material: PBMCs. These receptors were collected from a woman between 50 and 59 years old in good health and CMV-seropositive.

The rearrangement uses TRBV4-3 and TRBJ2-5; 7 bases align to TRBD2. Germline assignment: CDR1 LGHNA and CDR2 YSLEER. This CDR3 contains 15 residues. V gave up 0 bases and J gave up 4 bases; unmatched junction bases: 5. CDR3 nucleotides: TGCGCCAGCAGCCAAGACGCGGGGGATGGAGAGACCCAGTACTTC. Translating gives CASSQDAGDGETQYF.

The J gene is TRBJ2-3, the V gene TRBV7-3; 11 bases match TRBD2. The CDR3 consists of 17 residues. Germline lookup yields CDR1 SGHTA and CDR2 FQGTGA. The V gene end was trimmed by 4 bases and the J gene end by 4 bases; junction bases not matched to a gene: 10. CDR3 sequence reads: CASSWGSGGAISDTQYF. CDR3 bases: TGTGCCAGCAGCTGGGGTAGCGGGGGGGCTATATCAGATACGCAGTATTTT. The whole variable domain, remainder taken from reference TRBV7-3 and TRBJ2-3, is GAGVSQTPSNKVTEKGKYVELRCDPISGHTALYWYRQSLGQGPEFLIYFQGTGAADDSGLPNDRFFAVRPEGSVSTLKIQRTERGDSAVYLCASSWGSGGAISDTQYFGPGTRLTVL.

The J gene is TRBJ1-4, the V gene TRBV6-5; 8 bases align to TRBD1. This CDR3 contains 15 residues. From germline, CDR1 is MNHEY and CDR2 SVGAGI. The trim removed 3 bases at V and 8 bases at J, leaving 8 bases unmatched. For the CDR3, the DNA is TGTGCCAGCAGTTATTCCGGGACAGGTTTAGAAAAACTGTTTTTT. Translation: CASSYSGTGLEKLFF.

The chain has TRBV29-1 and TRBJ1-2; D not certain. The CDR3 has 14 residues. The V end lost 0 bases, the J end lost 4 bases, and 12 bases lay between the germline ends. Germline CDR1 is SQVTM and CDR2 is ANQGSEA. The CDR3, as DNA: TGCAGCGTTGAAGATGGAAAAGGCGGCTATGGCTACACCTTC. Protein: CSVEDGKGGYGYTF. Full variable domain (rest looked up from reference TRBV29-1 and TRBJ1-2): SAVISQKPSRDICQRGTSLTIQCQVDSQVTMMFWYRQQPGQSLTLIATANQGSEATYESGFVIDKFPISRPNLTFSTLTVSNMSPEDSSIYLCSVEDGKGGYGYTFGSGTRLTVV.

This chain links TRBV6-1 with TRBJ1-2; 10 bases align to TRBD1. CDR3 length equals 16 residues. Germline assignment: CDR1 MNHNS and CDR2 SASEGT. Trimming cost V 1 base and J 4 bases; bases outside gene matches: 6. The CDR3 sequence: CASSEGSGTGVYGYTF. As DNA, the CDR3 is TGTGCCAGCAGTGAAGGGTCAGGGACAGGGGTCTATGGCTACACCTTC.

The chain links TRBV25-1 to TRBJ2-3, with 10 bases matching TRBD2. Germline CDR1 reads MGHDK; CDR2 reads SYGVNS. Trimming removed 3 bases from V and 5 bases from J; junction bases left unmatched: 11. The length of the CDR3 is 17 residues. CDR3 in DNA: TGTGCCAGCAGTGAGGGAAAGCTAGCGGGGGTGATAGATACGCAGTATTTT. It translates to CASSEGKLAGVIDTQYF. Using reference TRBV25-1 and TRBJ2-3 for the parts outside the CDR3, the full variable domain is EADIYQTPRYLVIGTGKKITLECSQTMGHDKMYWYQQDPGMELHLIHYSYGVNSTEKGDLSSESTVSRIRTEHFPLTLESARPSHTSQYLCASSEGKLAGVIDTQYFGPGTRLTVL.

The rearrangement uses TRBV6-5 and TRBJ1-5; no clear D. Trimming removed 6 bases at V and 7 bases at J, with 13 bases between. This CDR3 is 13 amino acids long. The germline CDR1 and CDR2 sequences are MNHEY and SVGAGI. The CDR3: CASRERGGQPQHF. The CDR3 nucleotides read TGTGCCAGCAGGGAACGGGGAGGACAGCCCCAGCATTTT.

This chain joins TRBV27 and TRBJ1-2; 7 positions agree with TRBD1. V gave up 7 bases and J gave up 6 bases; unmatched junction bases: 11. The CDR3 loop spans 14 amino acids. CDR1 is MNHEY, CDR2 SMNVEV, per germline (reference sequence). The CDR3 region is CASNSRQGADGYTF. CDR3 nucleotides: TGTGCCAGCAATTCCAGACAGGGAGCAGATGGCTACACCTTC.

The CDR3 nucleotides read TGTGCCAGCAATGAGCGGGGGGCCACAGATACGCAGTATTTT. It translates to CASNERGATDTQYF. V gene TRBV2 combines with J gene TRBJ2-3; 9 bases match TRBD2. This CDR3 has 14 amino acids. Losses at the gene ends were 7 bases for V and 2 bases for J; bases not matched to a gene: 4. Germline V gene data show CDR1 as SNHLY and CDR2 as FYNNEI.

The chain links TRBV6-5 to TRBJ2-1; D ambiguous. The CDR3 consists of 13 residues. V was pared by 1 base and J by 10 bases, with 11 bases between. Germline V gene lookup returns CDR1 MNHEY and CDR2 SVGAGI. CDR3 residues: CASSYWKHGEQFF. The CDR3 DNA reads as TGTGCCAGCAGTTACTGGAAGCACGGGGAGCAGTTCTTC.

The gene calls are TRBV6-1 and TRBJ2-1; D possibly corresponds to TRBD1 (5 bases). The CDR3 is 16 amino acids. Germline CDR1 reads MNHNS; CDR2 reads SASEGT. V was clipped by 2 bases and J by 0 bases, with 11 bases between them. The DNA for the CDR3 is TGTGCCAGCAGTGAATCTCAGGGCAACTCCTACAATGAGCAGTTCTTC. This codes for CASSESQGNSYNEQFF.

The sample holds a few counts of this clone. This chain joins TRBV11-2 and TRBJ1-3, with a tentative D call TRBD1 (6 bases). The CDR3 is made up of 14 amino acids. Trimming stripped 5 bases from V and 4 bases from J, with 12 bases between. Germline CDR1 reads SGHAT; CDR2 reads FQNNGV. Here the CDR3 DNA reads TGTGCCAGCAGCCTCGACAGGTTGGGAAACACCATATATTTT. It specifies CASSLDRLGNTIYF.

The V and J genes are TRBV2 and TRBJ1-6; tentatively, D is TRBD1 (5 bases). Trimming stripped 7 bases from V and 6 bases from J, with 13 bases between. The CDR3 totals 14 residues. Germline values: CDR1 SNHLY, CDR2 FYNNEI. CDR3 coding DNA: TGTGCCAGCACCGCGGGACTAGGTAATTCACCCCTCCACTTT. Residues: CASTAGLGNSPLHF.

This chain joins TRBV5-1 and TRBJ1-6; D call uncertain. Per germline, CDR1 SGHRS and CDR2 YFSETQ. Trimming cost V 7 bases and J 10 bases, with 9 bases left between them. The CDR3 covers 11 residues. The CDR3 protein is CASSLRSPLHF. The CDR3 DNA reads TGCGCCAGCTCCCTTCGGTCACCCCTCCACTTT. Looking up the rest from reference TRBV5-1 and TRBJ1-6 gives the full variable domain: KAGVTQTPRYLIKTRGQQVTLSCSPISGHRSVSWYQQTPGQGLQFLFEYFSETQRNKGNFPGRFSGRQFSNSRSEMNVSTLELGDSALYLCASSLRSPLHFGNGTRLTVT.